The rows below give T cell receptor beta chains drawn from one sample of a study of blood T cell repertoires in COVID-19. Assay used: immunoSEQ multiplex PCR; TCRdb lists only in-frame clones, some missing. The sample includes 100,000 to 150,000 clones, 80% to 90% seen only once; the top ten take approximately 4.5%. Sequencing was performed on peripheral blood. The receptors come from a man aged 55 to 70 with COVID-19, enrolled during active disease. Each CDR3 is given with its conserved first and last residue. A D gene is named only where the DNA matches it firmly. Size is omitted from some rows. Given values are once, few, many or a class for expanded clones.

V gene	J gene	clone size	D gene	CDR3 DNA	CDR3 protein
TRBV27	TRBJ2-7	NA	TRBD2	TGTGCCAGCAGTGGGGTGGGGGGGACCACCTACGAGCAGTACTTC	CASSGVGGTTYEQYF
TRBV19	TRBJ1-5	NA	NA	TGTGCCAGTAGTGATTCAGGGGCCGCCAATCAGCCCCAGCATTTT	CASSDSGAANQPQHF
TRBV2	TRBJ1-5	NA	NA	TGTGCCAGCAAACTGGCGGGGATGAGCAATCAGCCCCAGCATTTT	CASKLAGMSNQPQHF
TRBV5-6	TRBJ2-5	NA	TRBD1	TGTGCCAGCAGCTCCGGACAGGGTGGCGAGACCCAGTACTTC	CASSSGQGGETQYF
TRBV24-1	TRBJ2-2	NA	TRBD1	TGTGCCACCAGTGATCCCGGGACAGTGGGCACCGGGGAGCTGTTTTTT	CATSDPGTVGTGELFF
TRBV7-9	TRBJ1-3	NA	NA	TGTGCCAGCAGCCCATACAGGGTGGTCTCCGGAAACACCATATATTTT	CASSPYRVVSGNTIYF
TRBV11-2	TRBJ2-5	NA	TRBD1	TGTGCCAGCAGTCAACACTCGGGACAGGGGAAAGAGACCCAGTACTTC	CASSQHSGQGKETQYF
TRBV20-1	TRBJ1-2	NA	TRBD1	TGCAGTGCTAGTGACAGGGAGGGGTATGGCTACACCTTC	CSASDREGYGYTF
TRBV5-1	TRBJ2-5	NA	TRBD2	TGCGCCAGCAGCCGGGCCGGGACTAGCGTAACCCAGTACTTC	CASSRAGTSVTQYF
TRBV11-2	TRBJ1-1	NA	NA	TGTGCCAGCAGCTTGTTACAGAACACTGAAGCTTTCTTT	CASSLLQNTEAFF
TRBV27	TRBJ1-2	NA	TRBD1	TGTGCCAGCAGTTTTAGACAGGGTGGAGGCTACACCTTC	CASSFRQGGGYTF
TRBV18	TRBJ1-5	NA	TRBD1	TGTGCCAGCTCACCCGGGACAGGGATTAGCAATCAGCCCCAGCATTTT	CASSPGTGISNQPQHF
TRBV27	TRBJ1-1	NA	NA	TGTGCCAGCAGTTGGGCAAGAATGAACACTGAAGCTTTCTTT	CASSWARMNTEAFF
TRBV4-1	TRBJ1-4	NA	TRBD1	TGCGCCAGCAGCCAACCAGACAGGGCGGGAGAAAAACTGTTTTTT	CASSQPDRAGEKLFF
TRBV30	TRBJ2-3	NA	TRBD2	TGTGCCTGGAGTGTACGGCTAGCGGCAGATACGCAGTATTTT	CAWSVRLAADTQYF
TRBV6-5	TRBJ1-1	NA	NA	TGTGCCAGCAGTTACTCCGGGTTCACCATGAACACTGAAGCTTTCTTT	CASSYSGFTMNTEAFF
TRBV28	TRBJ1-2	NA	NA	TGTGCCAGCAGTTTAGGCAGGGTCGACTATGGCTACACCTTC	CASSLGRVDYGYTF
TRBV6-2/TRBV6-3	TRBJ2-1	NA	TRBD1	TGTGCCAGCAGATACGGACAGGGAACGAAGTTCTTC	CASRYGQGTKFF
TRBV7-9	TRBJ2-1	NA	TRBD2	TGTGCCAGCAGCCCTCGGGGGGCCCCGGGGGGGGAGCAGTTCTTC	CASSPRGAPGGEQFF
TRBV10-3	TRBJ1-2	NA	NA	TGTGCCATCAGTGTGGGGGGGCCGAACTATGGCTACACCTTC	CAISVGGPNYGYTF
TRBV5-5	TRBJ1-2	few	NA	TGTGCCAGCAGCGCCTTCAGGGGAAACTATGGCTACACCTTC	CASSAFRGNYGYTF
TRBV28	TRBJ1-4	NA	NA	TGTGCCACCCATGGATCGGGGGTGGGGGAAAAACTGTTTTTT	CATHGSGVGEKLFF
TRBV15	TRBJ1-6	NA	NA	TGTGCCACCAGCAGGGAAACTACAGGGCCCGTTAATTCACCCCTCCACTTT	CATSRETTGPVNSPLHF
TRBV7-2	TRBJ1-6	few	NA	TGTGCCAGCAGCCCGGTCGGCGGTTTGAATTCACCCCTCCACTTT	CASSPVGGLNSPLHF
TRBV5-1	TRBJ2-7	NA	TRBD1	TGCGCCAGCAGCCTCCCGGGACAGGGGATTTACGAGCAGTACTTC	CASSLPGQGIYEQYF
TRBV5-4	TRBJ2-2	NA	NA	TGTGCCAGCAGCCCGGGTGTAGACTTAAACACCGGGGAGCTGTTTTTT	CASSPGVDLNTGELFF
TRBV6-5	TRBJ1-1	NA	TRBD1	TGTGCCAGCAGATCCGGGACAGGGGGCTACACTGAAGCTTTCTTT	CASRSGTGGYTEAFF
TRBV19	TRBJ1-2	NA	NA	TGTGCCAGTAGTCTCAAGGGGGAACCCTATGGCTACACCTTC	CASSLKGEPYGYTF
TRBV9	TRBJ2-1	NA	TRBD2	TGTGCCAGCAGCGTAGCGGGGGGTTCCAATGAGCAGTTCTTC	CASSVAGGSNEQFF
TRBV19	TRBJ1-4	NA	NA	TGTGCCAGTAGTATGTGGGACAATAATGAAAAACTGTTTTTT	CASSMWDNNEKLFF
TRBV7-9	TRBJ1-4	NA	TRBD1	TGTGCCAGCAGCTTAGCGGGACAGGGGAATGAAAAACTGTTTTTT	CASSLAGQGNEKLFF
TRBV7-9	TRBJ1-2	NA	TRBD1	TGTGCCAGCAGCCGCGACTTCCGGGACAGGGTGGGCTACACCTTC	CASSRDFRDRVGYTF
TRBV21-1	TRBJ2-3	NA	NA	TGTGCCAGCAGCTCGCGCGGGGGCGCACGCACAGATACGCAGTATTTT	CASSSRGGARTDTQYF
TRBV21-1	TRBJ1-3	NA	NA	TGTGCCAGCAGCAAGCCCCAGGTCGGGGATGACGGAAACACCATATATTTT	CASSKPQVGDDGNTIYF
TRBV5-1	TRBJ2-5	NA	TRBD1	TGCGCCAGCAGCTCCGGACAGGGTCAAGAGACCCAGTACTTC	CASSSGQGQETQYF
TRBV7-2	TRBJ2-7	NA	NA	TGTGCCAGCAGCTTAGACATCTACGAGCAGTACTTC	CASSLDIYEQYF
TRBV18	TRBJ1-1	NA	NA	TGTGCCAGCTCACCCCCTAATGGGCAAACCACTGAAGCTTTCTTT	CASSPPNGQTTEAFF
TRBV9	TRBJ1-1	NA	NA	TGTGCCAGCAGCGTAGTTCTAAGCAGCTCGGGTGAAGCTTTCTTT	CASSVVLSSSGEAFF
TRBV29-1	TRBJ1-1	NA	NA	TGCAGCGTTGGTCATTCGGGTGGGAACACTGAAGCTTTCTTT	CSVGHSGGNTEAFF
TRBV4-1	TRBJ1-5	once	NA	TGCGCCAGCAGCCAAGATTTGGGGGGTCTTCAGCCCCAGCATTTT	CASSQDLGGLQPQHF
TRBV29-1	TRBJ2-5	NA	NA	TGCAGCGCGGGAAGAGGTGCAGGGAAAGAGACCCAGTACTTC	CSAGRGAGKETQYF
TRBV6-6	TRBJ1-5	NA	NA	TGTGCCAGCAGTGGTCAGGGAAACGGTCAGCCCCAGCATTTT	CASSGQGNGQPQHF